One sample yielded the 18 T cell receptor beta chains listed below, sequenced in a study of cytomegalovirus exposure and HLA in healthy donors. Researchers ran the PCR with 60 Vbeta and 13 Jbeta primers. Sequencing used immunoSEQ multiplex PCR; TCRdb keeps in-frame clones, though not all of them. The sample contains some 130,000 clones, approximately 70% of which appear only once. Sample: PBMCs. The receptor set was obtained from a human donor in good health.

This clone was seen more than once but under ten times. This sequence joins TRBV19 and TRBJ2-1, with TRBD2 identical over 8 bases. Germline lookup yields CDR1 LNHDA and CDR2 SQIVND (reference sequence). J was trimmed by 7 bases and V by 5 bases; bases with no gene match: 7. The CDR3 contains 14 residues. Here the CDR3 DNA reads TGTGCCAGTAGTGCGAGCGGGAGAGGGAATGAGCAGTTCTTC. This translates into CASSASGRGNEQFF.

The table lists this clone with a count of one. The chain is built from TRBV9 and TRBJ2-3; D may be TRBD1 (5 bases). CDR3 length: 14 amino acids. Looked up from germline, CDR1 is SGDLS and CDR2 is YYNGEE. With 1 base removed from V and 4 bases from J, the gap between germline ends came to 10 bases. CDR3 bases: TGTGCCAGCAGCGTACTTCTAGGGGCAGATACGCAGTATTTT. It is translated as CASSVLLGADTQYF.

This clone has a single count. V and J are TRBV9 and TRBJ2-7, with D possibly TRBD1 on 6 matching bases. CDR1 is SGDLS and CDR2 is YYNGEE in the germline V gene. The length of the CDR3 is 12 residues. With 3 bases removed from V and 5 bases from J, the gap between germline ends came to 9 bases. CDR3 nucleotide sequence: TGTGCCAGCAGCGAGACAGGTAACGAGCAGTACTTC. It is translated as CASSETGNEQYF.

This clone showed up just a few times. The gene calls are TRBV18 and TRBJ2-1; 12 bases are shared with TRBD2. Germline loops: CDR1 KGHSH, CDR2 LQKENI. This CDR3 comprises 16 residues. With 5 bases clipped from V and 9 bases from J, the junction kept 11 bases outside the gene matches. This CDR3 reads CASSSETSGRFGEQFF. CDR3 DNA: TGTGCCAGCTCATCAGAGACTAGCGGGAGATTCGGTGAGCAGTTCTTC.

The rearrangement links TRBV7-9 to TRBJ2-7; TRBD1 aligns across 12 bases. The CDR3 runs 16 residues. Germline CDR1 reads SEHNR; CDR2 reads FQNEAQ (reference sequence). With 5 bases clipped from V and 5 bases from J, the junction kept 10 bases outside the gene matches. The CDR3 DNA reads TGTGCCAGCAGCCACCGGGACAGGGGGCCCTTCGACGAGCAGTACTTC. It specifies CASSHRDRGPFDEQYF.

The V call is TRBV18, the J call TRBJ2-7; D might be TRBD2 (5 bases). The CDR3 spans 14 residues. V was clipped by 3 bases and J by 6 bases, with 15 bases between them. CDR1 and CDR2 (germline): KGHSH, LQKENI. The CDR3 bases are TGTGCCAGCTCACCCTACGGACTGCTCGGCGAGCAGTACTTC. This sequence encodes CASSPYGLLGEQYF.

This clone was found a few times. The gene calls are TRBV18 and TRBJ2-7; 8 positions match TRBD1. The CDR3 has 13 amino acids. The germline CDR1 and CDR2 sequences are KGHSH and LQKENI. The V gene end was trimmed by 6 bases and the J gene end by 3 bases; junction bases not matched to a gene: 4. CDR3 residues: CASSTGDHYEQYF. In DNA form, the CDR3 reads TGTGCCAGCTCGACAGGGGACCACTACGAGCAGTACTTC.

The rearrangement uses TRBV19 and TRBJ2-7; 9 bases are shared with TRBD1. Germline loops: CDR1 LNHDA, CDR2 SQIVND (reference sequence). This CDR3 has 16 amino acids. Unmatched junction bases numbered 7, after V lost 3 bases and J lost 1 base. CDR3 coding DNA: TGTGCCAGTAGTATTCCAACAGGGGGCCGGTCCTACGAGCAGTACTTC. Its translation: CASSIPTGGRSYEQYF.

The chain is built from TRBV9 and TRBJ1-2; 12 nucleotides align to TRBD1. Germline-derived CDR1 and CDR2 are SGDLS and YYNGEE. The trim removed 0 bases at V and 8 bases at J, leaving 2 bases unmatched. The CDR3 length is 14 residues. The DNA of the CDR3 is TGTGCCAGCAGCGTAGGGGACAGGGGGCGAGGCTACACCTTC. This translates into CASSVGDRGRGYTF. Supplemented by reference TRBV9 and TRBJ1-2, the full variable domain reads DSGVTQTPKHLITATGQRVTLRCSPRSGDLSVYWYQQSLDQGLQFLIQYYNGEERAKGNILERFSAQQFPDLHSELNLSSLELGDSALYFCASSVGDRGRGYTFGSGTRLTVV.

The chain carries TRBV9 and TRBJ2-5, with 8 bases aligning to TRBD2. V shed 0 bases, J shed 5 bases, and the junction held 12 bases outside the gene matches. Germline V lookup: CDR1 SGDLS, CDR2 YYNGEE. This CDR3 is built from 17 residues. CDR3 amino acids: CASSVGVTREVFETQYF. CDR3 nucleotides: TGTGCCAGCAGCGTAGGGGTGACGCGGGAGGTCTTCGAGACCCAGTACTTC.

CDR3 nucleotide sequence: TGTGCCAGCAGTTTAGAGAATGGTCCTTACGAGCAGTACTTC. Translated: CASSLENGPYEQYF. This chain uses TRBV27 with TRBJ2-7, with no clear D. V lost 2 bases to trimming and J lost 4 bases, with 12 bases between them. Germline V CDR1 and CDR2: MNHEY, SMNVEV (reference sequence). This CDR3 region has 14 residues.

The chain combines TRBV5-4 with TRBJ2-4, with 10 nucleotides matching TRBD1. From germline, CDR1 is SGHNT and CDR2 YYREEE (reference sequence). V dropped 4 bases and J dropped 2; count of bases not matched to a gene: 3. The length of the CDR3 is 15 residues. In nucleotides, the CDR3 is TGTGCCAGCAGCCGGGACAGGGGTTCCAAAAACATTCAGTACTTC. Translation: CASSRDRGSKNIQYF.

The rearrangement uses TRBV27 and TRBJ2-5; TRBD1 matches at 9 bases. Germline V CDR1 and CDR2: MNHEY, SMNVEV (reference sequence). The ends lost 5 bases at V and 0 bases at J; junction bases unmatched: 16. There are 19 residues in the CDR3. CDR3 region: CASSPDRGGTHFDQETQYF. The CDR3 coding sequence is TGTGCCAGCAGTCCCGACAGGGGGGGAACGCACTTCGACCAAGAGACCCAGTACTTC.

The CDR3 protein is CASAAARTGELFF. CDR3 DNA: TGTGCCAGCGCCGCGGCGCGGACCGGGGAGCTGTTTTTT. The rearrangement uses TRBV2 and TRBJ2-2; D remains ambiguous. This CDR3 has 13 amino acids. Germline lookup yields CDR1 SNHLY and CDR2 FYNNEI. Trimming took off 8 bases at V and 5 bases at J, with 12 bases between the two ends.

The chain has TRBV15 and TRBJ2-3; maybe TRBD2 (6 bases). V shed 2 bases and J shed 2 bases, with 17 bases lying between them. Per the germline V gene, CDR1 is LNHNV and CDR2 is YYDKDF (reference sequence). The CDR3 contains 17 residues. As DNA, the CDR3 is TGTGCCACCAGCAGACTTCGGACTACCAAACACACAGATACGCAGTATTTT. Protein: CATSRLRTTKHTDTQYF.

This chain uses TRBV4-1 with TRBJ2-3; D might be TRBD2 (6 bases). With 1 base removed from V and 0 bases from J, the gap between germline ends came to 17 bases. Per germline, CDR1 MGHRA and CDR2 YSYEKL. This CDR3 comprises 18 residues. The CDR3 DNA reads as TGCGCCAGCAGCCAAGGCCGCCCACTAGCAGTTAGCACAGATACGCAGTATTTT. Its translation: CASSQGRPLAVSTDTQYF.

The CDR3 spells CSALLSGANVLTF. CDR3 nucleotides: TGCAGCGCCCTGCTATCGGGGGCCAACGTCCTGACTTTC. The genes are TRBV29-1 and TRBJ2-6; unclear D gene. Trimming removed 7 bases from V and 4 bases from J, with 11 bases in between. CDR1 is SQVTM, CDR2 ANQGSEA, per germline. This CDR3 spans 13 amino acids.

V gene TRBV28 combines with J gene TRBJ2-5; D perhaps matches TRBD1 (6 bases). This CDR3 has 13 amino acids. V lost 8 bases to trimming and J lost 5 bases, with 15 bases between them. Per the germline V gene, CDR1 is MDHEN and CDR2 is SYDVKM. CDR3 coding DNA: TGTGCCAGCGGGGGCAGGATTCCGGAGACCCAGTACTTC. It translates to CASGGRIPETQYF.